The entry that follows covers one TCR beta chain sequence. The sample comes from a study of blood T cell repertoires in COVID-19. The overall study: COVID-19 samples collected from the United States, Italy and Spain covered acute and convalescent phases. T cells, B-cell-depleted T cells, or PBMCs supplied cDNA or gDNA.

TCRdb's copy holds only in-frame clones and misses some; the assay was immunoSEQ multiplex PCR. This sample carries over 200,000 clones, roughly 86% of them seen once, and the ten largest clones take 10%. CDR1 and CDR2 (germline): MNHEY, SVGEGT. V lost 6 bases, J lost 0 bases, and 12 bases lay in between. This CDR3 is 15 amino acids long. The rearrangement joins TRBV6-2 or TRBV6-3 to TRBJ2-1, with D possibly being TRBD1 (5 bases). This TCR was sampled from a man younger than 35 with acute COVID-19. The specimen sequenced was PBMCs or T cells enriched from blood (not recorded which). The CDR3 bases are TGTGCCAGCAGCCATGGACATTCCTCCTACAATGAGCAGTTCTTC. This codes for CASSHGHSSYNEQFF.